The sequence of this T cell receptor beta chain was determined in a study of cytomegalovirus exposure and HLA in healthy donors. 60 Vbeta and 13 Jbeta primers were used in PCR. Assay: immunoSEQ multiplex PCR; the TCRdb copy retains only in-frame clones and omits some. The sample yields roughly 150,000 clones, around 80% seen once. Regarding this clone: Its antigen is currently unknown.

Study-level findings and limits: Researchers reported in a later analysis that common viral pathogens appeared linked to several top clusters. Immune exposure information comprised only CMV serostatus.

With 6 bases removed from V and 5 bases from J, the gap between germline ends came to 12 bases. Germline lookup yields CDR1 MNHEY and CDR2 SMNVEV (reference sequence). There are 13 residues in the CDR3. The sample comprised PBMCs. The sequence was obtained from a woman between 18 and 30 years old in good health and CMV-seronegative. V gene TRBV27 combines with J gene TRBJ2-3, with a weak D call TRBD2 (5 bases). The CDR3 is CASSAAGGDTQYF. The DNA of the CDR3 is TGTGCCAGCAGCGCGGCGGGTGGAGATACGCAGTATTTT.